This T cell receptor (beta chain) was captured in a study of cytomegalovirus exposure and HLA in healthy donors. Researchers ran the PCR with 60 Vbeta and 13 Jbeta primers. The table came from immunoSEQ multiplex PCR; TCRdb's copy has only in-frame clones and leaves some out. The sample lists nearly 65,000 clones, 73% occurring once. To note about this clone: What it binds is unknown.

Study-wide results and caveats: In a later analysis, common viral pathogens appeared linked to several of the most significant clusters.

The sequenced material came from PBMCs. This TCR was sampled from a man aged 50 or older in good health and CMV-seronegative.

The CDR3 loop is CASSPDDGGEDEKLFF. In nucleotides, the CDR3 is TGTGCCAGCTCACCGGACGATGGGGGGGAGGATGAAAAACTGTTTTTT. The gene calls are TRBV18 and TRBJ1-4; perhaps TRBD1 as D (5 bases). Deletions cut 3 bases from V and 6 bases from J, with 17 bases between. The CDR3 length is 16 residues. Germline V gene sequence: CDR1 KGHSH, CDR2 LQKENI.